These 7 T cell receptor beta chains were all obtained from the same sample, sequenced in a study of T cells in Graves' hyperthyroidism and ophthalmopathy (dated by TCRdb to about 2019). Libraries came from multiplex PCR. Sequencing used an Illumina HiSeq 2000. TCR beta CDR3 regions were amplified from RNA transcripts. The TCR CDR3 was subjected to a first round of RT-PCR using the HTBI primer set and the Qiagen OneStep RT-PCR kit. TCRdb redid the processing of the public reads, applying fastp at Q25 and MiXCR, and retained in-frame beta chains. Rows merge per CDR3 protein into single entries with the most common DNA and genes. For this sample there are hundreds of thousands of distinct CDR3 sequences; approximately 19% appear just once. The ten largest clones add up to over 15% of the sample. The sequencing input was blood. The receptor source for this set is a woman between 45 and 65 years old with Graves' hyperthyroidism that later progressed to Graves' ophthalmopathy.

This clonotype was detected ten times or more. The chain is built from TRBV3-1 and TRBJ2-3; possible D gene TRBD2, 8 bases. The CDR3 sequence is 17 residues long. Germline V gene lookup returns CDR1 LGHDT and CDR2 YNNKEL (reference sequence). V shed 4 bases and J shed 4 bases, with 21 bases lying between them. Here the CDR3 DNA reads TGTGCCAGCAGCCCGCGACTAGCGAGGGGGCGTGCAGATACGCAGTATTTT. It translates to CASSPRLARGRADTQYF.

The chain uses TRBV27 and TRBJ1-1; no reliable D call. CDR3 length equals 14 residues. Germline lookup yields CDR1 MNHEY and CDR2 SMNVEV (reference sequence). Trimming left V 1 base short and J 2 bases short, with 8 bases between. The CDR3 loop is CASSLYGPNTEAFF. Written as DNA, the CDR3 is TGTGCCAGCAGTTTATACGGACCTAACACTGAAGCTTTCTTT.

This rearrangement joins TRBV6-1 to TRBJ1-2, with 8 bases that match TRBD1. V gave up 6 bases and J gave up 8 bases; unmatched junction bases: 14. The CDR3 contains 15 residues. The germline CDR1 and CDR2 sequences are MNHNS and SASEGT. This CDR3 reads CASRRASQGAQGYTF. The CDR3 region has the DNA TGTGCCAGCAGACGAGCTAGTCAGGGGGCGCAAGGCTACACCTTC.

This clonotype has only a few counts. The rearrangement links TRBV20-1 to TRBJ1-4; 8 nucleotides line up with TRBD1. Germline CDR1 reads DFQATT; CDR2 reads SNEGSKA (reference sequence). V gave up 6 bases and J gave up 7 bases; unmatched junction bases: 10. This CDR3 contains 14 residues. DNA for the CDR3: TGCAGTGCAACCCCAGGGGGCACTGGTGAAAAACTGTTTTTT. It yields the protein CSATPGGTGEKLFF.

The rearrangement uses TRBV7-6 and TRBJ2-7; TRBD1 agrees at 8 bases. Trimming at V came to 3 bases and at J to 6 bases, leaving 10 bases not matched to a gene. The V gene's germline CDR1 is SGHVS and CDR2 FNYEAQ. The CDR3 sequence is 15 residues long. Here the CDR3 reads CASSFSDRGGFEQYF. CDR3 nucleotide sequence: TGTGCCAGCAGCTTTAGCGACAGGGGAGGATTCGAGCAGTACTTC.

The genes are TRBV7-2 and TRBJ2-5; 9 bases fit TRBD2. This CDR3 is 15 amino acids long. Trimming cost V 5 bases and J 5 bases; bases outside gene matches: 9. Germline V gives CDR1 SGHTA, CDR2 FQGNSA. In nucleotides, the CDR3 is TGTGCCAGCAGCATACCAAGCGGGGGGTGGGAGACCCAGTACTTC. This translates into CASSIPSGGWETQYF.

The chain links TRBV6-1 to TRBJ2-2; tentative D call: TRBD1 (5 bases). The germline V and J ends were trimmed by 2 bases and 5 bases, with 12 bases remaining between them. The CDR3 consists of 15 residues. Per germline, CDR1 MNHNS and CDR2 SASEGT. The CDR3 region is CASSEIRVGTGELFF. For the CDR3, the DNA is TGTGCCAGCAGTGAAATCAGGGTAGGGACCGGGGAGCTGTTTTTT.